Given below is one T cell receptor beta chain in context. Its antigen is as yet unknown. Collection occurred without any documented infections or immune events in donors. This specimen comes from a study of identifying expanded T cells in peripheral blood. Clones were sequenced by immunoSEQ multiplex PCR, and TCRdb holds only the in-frame ones, with some missing. The sample lists about 130,000 clones; 75% to 90% were seen once. Findings and caveats of the study: Approximately two-week clone count variance significantly increased as total template count grew. Differentially abundant clones: roughly 1.2 between replicates, roughly 16 at approximately 13 days, 19 at four.

Sequencing was done on a sample of blood. The sequence came from a person aged 18 to 70 in good health.

The CDR3 DNA sequence: TGTGCCAGCATTCTGAAGCCGCTAGCGGGAGTGGGGGAGACCCAGTACTTC. Encoded protein: CASILKPLAGVGETQYF. V gene TRBV2 combines with J gene TRBJ2-5; TRBD2 matches at 10 bases. Germline V gene lookup returns CDR1 SNHLY and CDR2 FYNNEI. The CDR3 covers 17 residues. The trim removed 7 bases at V and 5 bases at J, leaving 16 bases unmatched.